This T cell receptor beta chain is drawn from a study of cytomegalovirus exposure and HLA in healthy donors. Profiling relied on immunoSEQ multiplex PCR, and the TCRdb table lists in-frame clones only, not all of them. The sample holds about 63,000 clones, roughly nine tenths seen once. V shed 4 bases and J shed 3 bases, with 10 bases lying between them. Germline lookup yields CDR1 MDHEN and CDR2 SYDVKM. CDR3 length: 15 residues. This receptor was obtained from a woman aged 18-30 years in good health and CMV-seronegative. Material: PBMCs. The chain links TRBV28 to TRBJ2-6; D remains unclear. This chain's CDR3 is CASSSHGDGANVLTF. Written as DNA, the CDR3 is TGTGCCAGCAGTTCCCACGGTGATGGGGCCAACGTCCTGACTTTC.